This T cell receptor (beta chain) came from a study of T cell responses to AZD1222 COVID-19 vaccine. V was pared by 6 bases and J by 3 bases, with 17 bases between. Germline V lookup: CDR1 LNHDA, CDR2 SQIVND (reference sequence). The CDR3 is 15 residues long. Sequencing was performed with immunoSEQ multiplex PCR; in TCRdb, only in-frame clones are kept and a portion is missing. The sample yields 130,000 or so clones, just over 90% seen once. The specimen was peripheral blood, collected on day 0 of AZD1222 vaccination. This TCR was sampled from an adult in good health. The J gene is TRBJ1-2, the V gene TRBV19; D is undetermined. CDR3 nucleotide sequence: TGTGCCAGTAGCCGGTGGATTGCGGACCACTATGGCTACACCTTC. Translation gives CASSRWIADHYGYTF.